Presented here are 24 T cell receptor beta chains from one specimen sequenced in a study of shared clonotypes between healthy human individuals. Method: immunoSEQ multiplex PCR; TCRdb's copy keeps in-frame clones and lacks some. The data show more than 550,000 clones, about 91% seen once. CD45RO-negative cells were positively selected for CCR7, leaving out terminally differentiated effector memory CD45RA+ cells. The sequenced material came from naive CD8+ T cells sorted from blood. These receptors originate from a man aged 30-40 years in good health.

This chain links TRBV5-4 with TRBJ1-2; D ambiguous. V was clipped by 3 bases and J by 5 bases, with 20 bases between them. Germline lookup yields CDR1 SGHNT and CDR2 YYREEE (reference sequence). This CDR3 comprises 16 residues. Here the CDR3 reads CASSYFGGAPKYGYTF. As DNA, the CDR3 is TGTGCCAGCAGCTACTTCGGCGGAGCCCCGAAGTATGGCTACACCTTC.

This clone was observed a single time. This chain links TRBV9 with TRBJ2-7; 8 nucleotides match TRBD2. The trim removed 0 bases at V and 0 bases at J, leaving 5 bases unmatched. CDR1 and CDR2 from the germline V gene are SGDLS and YYNGEE. This CDR3 region has 16 residues. The CDR3 DNA sequence: TGTGCCAGCAGCGTAGATAGGGGGACTAGCTCCTACGAGCAGTACTTC. It translates to CASSVDRGTSSYEQYF. The full variable domain, in which reference TRBV9 and TRBJ2-7 provide the parts outside the CDR3, is DSGVTQTPKHLITATGQRVTLRCSPRSGDLSVYWYQQSLDQGLQFLIQYYNGEERAKGNILERFSAQQFPDLHSELNLSSLELGDSALYFCASSVDRGTSSYEQYFGPGTRLTVT.

CDR3 sequence (DNA): TGTGCCAGCAGGAGGGGACTTGAAGCTTTCTTT. It yields the protein CASRRGLEAFF. V is TRBV27 and J is TRBJ1-1; tentative D call: TRBD1 (5 bases). Germline V CDR1 and CDR2: MNHEY, SMNVEV (reference sequence). V dropped 6 bases and J dropped 7 bases, with 9 bases sitting between them. The length of the CDR3 is 11 residues.

The V call is TRBV19, the J call TRBJ2-1, with 10 nucleotides matching TRBD1. The ends lost 5 bases at V and 4 bases at J; junction bases unmatched: 2. CDR1 LNHDA and CDR2 SQIVND come from the germline V gene (reference sequence). This CDR3 spans 14 amino acids. The CDR3: CASSRDRGYNEQFF. As DNA, the CDR3 is TGTGCCAGTAGTCGGGACAGGGGATACAATGAGCAGTTCTTC.

This chain connects TRBV7-9 to TRBJ1-1; D is perhaps TRBD1 (5 bases). The germline V gene encodes CDR1 SEHNR and CDR2 FQNEAQ (reference sequence). The V end was cut by 4 bases, the J end by 1 base, with 7 bases between. CDR3 size: 13 residues. DNA of the CDR3: TGTGCCAGCAGCTCCGGGACGAACACTGAAGCTTTCTTT. Amino acid sequence: CASSSGTNTEAFF.

This clone was found once. For the CDR3, the DNA is TGTGCCAGCAGCGGAATCAGCCAGGGAAGTGGCAATGAGCAGTTCTTC. As protein: CASSGISQGSGNEQFF. The rearrangement links TRBV7-9 to TRBJ2-1, with D maybe TRBD1 (5 bases). The CDR3 covers 16 residues. Germline-derived CDR1 and CDR2 are SEHNR and FQNEAQ (reference sequence). V shed 5 bases and J shed 6 bases, with 20 bases lying between them.

This clone turned up a few times. This sequence joins TRBV5-8 and TRBJ1-2; TRBD1 matches 7 bases. Germline V gene lookup returns CDR1 SGHTS and CDR2 YDEGEE. The CDR3 totals 17 residues. V lost 4 bases to trimming and J lost 3 bases; unmatched junction nucleotides: 15. The DNA of the CDR3 is TGTGCCAGCAGCCGTGTCCCACAGGGGTGGGTTGACTATGGCTACACCTTC. Translated, it gives CASSRVPQGWVDYGYTF.

The rearrangement links TRBV5-1 to TRBJ2-7; D call uncertain. CDR3 length: 14 residues. V was pared by 2 bases and J by 0 bases, with 9 bases between. The germline V gene has CDR1 SGHRS and CDR2 YFSETQ. Here the CDR3 DNA reads TGCGCCAGCAGCTTCCGGGCTGACTCCTACGAGCAGTACTTC. Its translation: CASSFRADSYEQYF.

The CDR3 region is CASSFPTSGIQFF. The CDR3 DNA reads TGTGCCAGCAGCTTCCCGACTAGCGGGATTCAGTTCTTC. This chain uses TRBV11-3 with TRBJ2-1; TRBD2 agrees at 11 bases. The CDR3 runs 13 residues. V lost 3 bases to trimming and J lost 13 bases; unmatched junction nucleotides: 5. Germline values: CDR1 SGHNT, CDR2 YENEEA.

The chain is built from TRBV12-5 and TRBJ2-3; D might be TRBD1 (5 bases). Trimming shortened V by 4 bases and J by 6 bases, and 11 bases separated the two germline ends. CDR3 length equals 13 residues. CDR1 and CDR2 (germline): LGHNT, FRNRAP. CDR3 DNA: TGTGCTAGTGGTTCAGGGTTGCTGGATACGCAGTATTTT. Protein: CASGSGLLDTQYF.

J is TRBJ1-5 and V is TRBV29-1; D gene unclear. V shed 2 bases and J shed 5 bases, with 7 bases lying between them. This CDR3 has 12 residues. The V gene's germline CDR1 is SQVTM and CDR2 ANQGSEA. The CDR3 here is CSVERRDQPQHF. The CDR3 DNA is TGCAGCGTTGAACGTAGGGATCAGCCCCAGCATTTT.

The chain carries TRBV7-9 and TRBJ2-5; unclear D gene. Trimming stripped 5 bases from V and 5 bases from J, with 18 bases between. Germline CDR1 SEHNR, CDR2 FQNEAQ (reference sequence). The CDR3 is 15 residues long. The CDR3 region is CASSPRAELTETQYF. DNA of the CDR3: TGTGCCAGCAGCCCCCGGGCCGAGTTGACGGAGACCCAGTACTTC.

The chain couples TRBV6-6 to TRBJ1-1; D unresolved. Germline V CDR1 and CDR2: MNHNY, SVGAGI (reference sequence). With 2 bases removed from V and 0 bases from J, the gap between germline ends came to 10 bases. This CDR3 spans 15 amino acids. The CDR3 DNA reads TGTGCCAGCAGTTACATGGGCGGGGTGAACACTGAAGCTTTCTTT. It encodes CASSYMGGVNTEAFF.

The V and J genes are TRBV7-9 and TRBJ2-7; D may be TRBD1 (5 bases). Germline CDR1 reads SEHNR; CDR2 reads FQNEAQ (reference sequence). With 5 bases removed from V and 4 bases from J, the gap between germline ends came to 15 bases. This CDR3 is 14 amino acids long. The CDR3 bases are TGTGCCAGCAGCACCACGCAGGGTTATTACGAGCAGTACTTC. Translating it yields CASSTTQGYYEQYF.

The V and J genes are TRBV28 and TRBJ1-1; perhaps TRBD1 as D (5 bases). V was shortened by 2 bases and J by 7 bases, with 17 bases between the two germline ends. The CDR3 contains 15 residues. Germline V gene data show CDR1 as MDHEN and CDR2 as SYDVKM. Here the CDR3 DNA reads TGTGCCAGCAGTTTAACGTCCCCGGGGGACGTTGAAGCTTTCTTT. Translated, it gives CASSLTSPGDVEAFF.

The CDR3 region has the DNA TGTGCCAGCAGCAGGCGAACTGAAGCTTTCTTT. This codes for CASSRRTEAFF. The gene calls are TRBV7-9 and TRBJ1-1; D ambiguous. Per germline, CDR1 SEHNR and CDR2 FQNEAQ (reference sequence). This CDR3 region has 11 residues. Between the trimmed V and J ends, which lost 5 bases and 5 bases, there was a span of 6 bases.

V and J are TRBV11-2 and TRBJ2-1; D remains ambiguous. The germline gives CDR1 SGHAT, CDR2 FQNNGV. V lost 1 base and J 0 bases, leaving 10 bases between the germline ends. The CDR3 has 16 amino acids. The CDR3: CASSLVGPSSYNEQFF. DNA for the CDR3: TGTGCCAGCAGCTTAGTCGGCCCGAGCTCCTACAATGAGCAGTTCTTC.

The chain is built from TRBV5-4 and TRBJ2-5; 10 nucleotides align to TRBD2. Unmatched junction bases numbered 9, after V lost 4 bases and J lost 3 bases. The CDR3 has 16 residues. Germline CDR1 is SGHNT and CDR2 is YYREEE (reference sequence). Here the CDR3 DNA reads TGTGCCAGCAGCCTCTCCCAGCGGGAGGGGGAAGAGACCCAGTACTTC. Amino acid sequence: CASSLSQREGEETQYF.

The genes are TRBV19 and TRBJ2-5; 8 nucleotides match TRBD1. CDR3 length: 15 residues. Trimming took 5 bases from V and 1 from J; bases not matched to a gene: 6. Germline V CDR1 and CDR2: LNHDA, SQIVND (reference sequence). In DNA, the CDR3 is TGTGCCAGTAGTCCCAGGACAGGGCTCCAAGAGACCCAGTACTTC. Its protein is CASSPRTGLQETQYF.

This chain links TRBV27 with TRBJ2-5; D uncertain. The DNA matches TRBJ2-7 better at its end, which makes the J call doubtful. Germline loops: CDR1 MNHEY, CDR2 SMNVEV (reference sequence). The CDR3 is 13 amino acids. As DNA, the CDR3 is TGTGCCAGCAGTCTGGGCCAAACCTACGAGCAGTACTTC. Translated: CASSLGQTYEQYF.

The rearrangement uses TRBV7-9 and TRBJ2-7; no definite D call. V was clipped by 4 bases and J by 2 bases, with 15 bases between them. Germline V CDR1 and CDR2: SEHNR, FQNEAQ (reference sequence). This CDR3 region has 15 residues. The DNA for the CDR3 is TGTGCCAGCAGCTCGACACCCCTGGCTCCCTACGAGCAGTACTTC. The encoded protein is CASSSTPLAPYEQYF.

The chain joins TRBV7-9 to TRBJ2-7; 7 bases align to TRBD1. V lost 6 bases to trimming and J lost 6 bases; unmatched junction nucleotides: 8. The CDR3 extends over 13 amino acids. Germline-derived CDR1 and CDR2 are SEHNR and FQNEAQ (reference sequence). CDR3 nucleotides: TGTGCCAGCAGTAGACAGGGAGCAGCCGAGCAGTACTTC. Amino acid sequence: CASSRQGAAEQYF.

The V and J genes are TRBV28 and TRBJ1-2; D ambiguous. Looked up from germline, CDR1 is MDHEN and CDR2 is SYDVKM. This CDR3 contains 13 residues. V was shortened by 4 bases and J by 2 bases, with 8 bases between the two germline ends. This chain's CDR3 is CASSSRVNYGYTF. CDR3 DNA: TGTGCCAGCAGTTCCCGGGTGAACTATGGCTACACCTTC.

This rearrangement joins TRBV28 to TRBJ1-3; D gene ambiguous. The V end lost 3 bases, the J end lost 0 bases, and 15 bases lay between the germline ends. CDR3 size: 17 residues. Germline CDR1 reads MDHEN; CDR2 reads SYDVKM. The CDR3 here is CASSFGVRWSSGNTIYF. The DNA of the CDR3 is TGTGCCAGCAGTTTCGGGGTCAGATGGAGCTCTGGAAACACCATATATTTT.